Listed here is a single T cell receptor beta chain. Its matching antigen is unknown. The germline V gene encodes CDR1 MNHEY and CDR2 SVGAGI. V lost 3 bases, J lost 9 bases, and 11 bases lay in between. This CDR3 has 12 residues. The PCR made use of 60 Vbeta and 13 Jbeta primers. Original methodology: In a later analysis, of about 80 million unique beta chains, roughly 11 million appeared in at least two donors. The repertoire was sequenced with immunoSEQ multiplex PCR; TCRdb's copy has only in-frame clones and lacks some. The DNA was the basis for D and trimming; V, J and clone size are from that table. The repertoire holds 90,000 to 110,000 clones, with 70% to 80% as singletons. The record originates from a study of cytomegalovirus exposure and HLA in healthy donors. Study-wide findings and caveats: Cytomegalovirus-associated TCR beta chains were listed, numbering some 170. TCR beta V segments were, for the most part, productive about 87% or about 30% of the time in an earlier analysis.

Sequencing was carried out using PBMCs. The chain is built from TRBV6-5 and TRBJ1-2; no definite D call. The receptor was derived from a man aged 35-49 years in good health and CMV-seronegative. The DNA for the CDR3 is TGTGCCAGCAGTTATAGCGGGGTGAGCTACACCTTC. Its translation: CASSYSGVSYTF.